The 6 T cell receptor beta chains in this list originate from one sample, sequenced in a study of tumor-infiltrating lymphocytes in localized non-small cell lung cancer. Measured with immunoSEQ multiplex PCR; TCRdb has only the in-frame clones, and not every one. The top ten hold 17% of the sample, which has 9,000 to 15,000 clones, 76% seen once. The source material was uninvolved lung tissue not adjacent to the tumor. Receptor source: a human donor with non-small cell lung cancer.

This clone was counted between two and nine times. The CDR3 sequence: CASSPDRVLTF. The CDR3 coding sequence is TGTGCCAGCAGTCCGGACAGGGTCCTGACTTTC. This rearrangement joins TRBV6-6 to TRBJ2-6; 7 bases are a match to TRBD1. Trimming took 5 bases from V and 13 from J; bases not matched to a gene: 2. The CDR3 has 11 amino acids. CDR1 and CDR2 (germline): MNHNY, SVGAGI (reference sequence).

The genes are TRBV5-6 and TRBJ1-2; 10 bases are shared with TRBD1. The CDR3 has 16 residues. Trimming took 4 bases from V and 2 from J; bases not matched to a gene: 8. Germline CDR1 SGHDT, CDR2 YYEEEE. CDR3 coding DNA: TGTGCCAGCAGCCCGATTCCGGGACAGGGGAACTATGGCTACACCTTC. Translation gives CASSPIPGQGNYGYTF.

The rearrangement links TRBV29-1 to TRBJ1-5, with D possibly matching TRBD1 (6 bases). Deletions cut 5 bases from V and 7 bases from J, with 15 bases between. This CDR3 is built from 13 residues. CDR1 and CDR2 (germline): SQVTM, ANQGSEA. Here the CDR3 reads CSVSWGARQPQHF. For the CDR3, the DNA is TGCAGCGTTAGTTGGGGGGCCAGGCAGCCCCAGCATTTT.

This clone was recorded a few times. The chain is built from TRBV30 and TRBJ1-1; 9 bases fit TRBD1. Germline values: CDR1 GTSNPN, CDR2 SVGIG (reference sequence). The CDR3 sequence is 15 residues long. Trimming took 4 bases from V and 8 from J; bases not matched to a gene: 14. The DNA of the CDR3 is TGTGCCTGGATGTACCGGGACAGGGCAAATATAGAAGCTTTCTTT. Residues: CAWMYRDRANIEAFF.

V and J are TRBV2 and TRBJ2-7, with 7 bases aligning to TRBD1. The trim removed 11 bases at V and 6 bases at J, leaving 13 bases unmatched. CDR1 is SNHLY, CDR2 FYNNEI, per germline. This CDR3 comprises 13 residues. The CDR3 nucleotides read TGTGCCTGTTCGACAGGGCTGGAGGTCGAGCAGTACTTC. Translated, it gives CACSTGLEVEQYF.

The CDR3 DNA follows: TGTGCCAGCAGTCCTCGCGGGGGTTGGAACACTGAAGCTTTCTTT. It codes for CASSPRGGWNTEAFF. This chain connects TRBV28 to TRBJ1-1; weak D call: TRBD1 (5 bases). Germline-derived CDR1 and CDR2 are MDHEN and SYDVKM. Trimming pared 5 bases from V and 1 base from J, leaving 14 bases between. The CDR3 extends over 15 amino acids. Based on the CDR3 plus reference TRBV28 and TRBJ1-1, the full variable domain is DVKVTQSSRYLVKRTGEKVFLECVQDMDHENMFWYRQDPGLGLRLIYFSYDVKMKEKGDIPEGYSVSREKKERFSLILESASTNQTSMYLCASSPRGGWNTEAFFGQGTRLTVV.